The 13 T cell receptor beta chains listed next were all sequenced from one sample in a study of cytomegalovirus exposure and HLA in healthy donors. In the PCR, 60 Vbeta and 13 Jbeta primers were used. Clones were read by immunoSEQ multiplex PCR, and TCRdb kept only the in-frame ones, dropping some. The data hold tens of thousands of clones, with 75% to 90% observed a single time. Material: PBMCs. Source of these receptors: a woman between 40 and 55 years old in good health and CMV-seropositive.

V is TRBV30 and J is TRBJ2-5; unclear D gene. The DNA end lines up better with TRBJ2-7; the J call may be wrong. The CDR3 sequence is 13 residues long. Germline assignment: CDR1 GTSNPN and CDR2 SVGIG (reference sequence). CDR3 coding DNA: TGTGCCTGGAGTGTGGATAGCTCCTACGAGCAGTACTTC. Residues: CAWSVDSSYEQYF.

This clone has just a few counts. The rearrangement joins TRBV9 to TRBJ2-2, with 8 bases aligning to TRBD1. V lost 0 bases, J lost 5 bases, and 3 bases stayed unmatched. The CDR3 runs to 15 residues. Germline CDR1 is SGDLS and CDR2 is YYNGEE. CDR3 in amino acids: CASSVANRGTGELFF. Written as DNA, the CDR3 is TGTGCCAGCAGCGTAGCGAACAGGGGGACCGGGGAGCTGTTTTTT.

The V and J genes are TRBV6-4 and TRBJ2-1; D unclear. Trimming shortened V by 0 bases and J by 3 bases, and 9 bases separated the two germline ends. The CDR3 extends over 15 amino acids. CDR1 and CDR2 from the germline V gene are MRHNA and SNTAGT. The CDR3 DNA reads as TGTGCCAGCAGTGACTCTATCGGCGGCTACAATGAGCAGTTCTTC. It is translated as CASSDSIGGYNEQFF.

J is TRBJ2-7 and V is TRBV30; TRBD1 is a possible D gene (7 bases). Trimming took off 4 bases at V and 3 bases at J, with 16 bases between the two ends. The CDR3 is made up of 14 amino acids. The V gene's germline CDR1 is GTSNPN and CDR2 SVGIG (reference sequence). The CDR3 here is CAWTRQGLSYEQYF. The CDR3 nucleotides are TGTGCCTGGACCCGACAGGGACTGAGCTACGAGCAGTACTTC.

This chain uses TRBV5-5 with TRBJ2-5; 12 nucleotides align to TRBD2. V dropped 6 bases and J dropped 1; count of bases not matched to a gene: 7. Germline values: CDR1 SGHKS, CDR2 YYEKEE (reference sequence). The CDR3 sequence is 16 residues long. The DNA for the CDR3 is TGTGCCAGCATCGGCATACTAGCGGGGGGCCAAGAGACCCAGTACTTC. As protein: CASIGILAGGQETQYF.

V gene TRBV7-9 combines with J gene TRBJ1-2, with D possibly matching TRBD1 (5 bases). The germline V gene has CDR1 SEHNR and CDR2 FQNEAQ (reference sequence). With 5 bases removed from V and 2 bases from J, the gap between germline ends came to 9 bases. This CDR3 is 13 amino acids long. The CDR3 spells CASSGGVNYGYTF. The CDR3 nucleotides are TGTGCCAGCAGCGGGGGGGTAAACTATGGCTACACCTTC. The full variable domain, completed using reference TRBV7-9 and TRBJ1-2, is DTGVSQNPRHKITKRGQNVTFRCDPISEHNRLYWYRQTLGQGPEFLTYFQNEAQLEKSRLLSDRFSAERPKGSFSTLEIQRTEQGDSAMYLCASSGGVNYGYTFGSGTRLTVV.

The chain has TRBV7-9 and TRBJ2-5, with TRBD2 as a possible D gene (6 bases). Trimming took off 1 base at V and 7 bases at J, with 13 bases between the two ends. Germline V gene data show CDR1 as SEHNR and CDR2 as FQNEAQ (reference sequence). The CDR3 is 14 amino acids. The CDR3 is CASSLGGLARTQYF. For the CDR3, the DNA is TGTGCCAGCAGCTTAGGGGGACTCGCGAGGACCCAGTACTTC.

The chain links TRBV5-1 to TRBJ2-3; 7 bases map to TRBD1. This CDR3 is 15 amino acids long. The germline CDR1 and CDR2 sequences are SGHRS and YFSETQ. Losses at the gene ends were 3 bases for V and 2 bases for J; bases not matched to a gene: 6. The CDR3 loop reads CASSWDSPPTDTQYF. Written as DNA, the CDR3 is TGCGCCAGCAGCTGGGACAGCCCCCCCACAGATACGCAGTATTTT.

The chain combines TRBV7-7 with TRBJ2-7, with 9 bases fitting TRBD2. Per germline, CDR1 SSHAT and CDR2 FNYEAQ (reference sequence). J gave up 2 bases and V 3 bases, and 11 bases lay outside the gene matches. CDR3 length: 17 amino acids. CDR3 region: CASSLGLPSGVTYEQYF. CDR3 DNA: TGTGCCAGCAGCTTGGGGCTGCCTAGCGGGGTGACCTACGAGCAGTACTTC.

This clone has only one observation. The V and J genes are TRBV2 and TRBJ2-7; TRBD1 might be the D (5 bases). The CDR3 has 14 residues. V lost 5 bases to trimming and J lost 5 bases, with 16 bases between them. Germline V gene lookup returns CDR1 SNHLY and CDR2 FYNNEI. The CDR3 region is CASSWQGILHEQYF. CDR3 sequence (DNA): TGTGCCAGCAGTTGGCAGGGAATATTGCACGAGCAGTACTTC.

CDR3 nucleotides: TGCGCCAGCAGCCAACTACAGGGGGATCTCTACGAGCAGTACTTC. Translating gives CASSQLQGDLYEQYF. This chain uses TRBV5-1 with TRBJ2-7; 8 bases map to TRBD1. The V segment lost 4 bases and the J segment 3 bases; nucleotides outside the gene matches: 9. The CDR3 spans 15 residues. The germline gives CDR1 SGHRS, CDR2 YFSETQ.

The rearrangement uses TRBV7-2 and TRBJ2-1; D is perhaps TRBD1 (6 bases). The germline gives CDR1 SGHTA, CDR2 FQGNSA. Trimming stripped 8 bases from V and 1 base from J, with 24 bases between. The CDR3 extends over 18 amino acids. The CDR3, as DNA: TGTGCCAGCCTTAAGTTGGCGCCCAGGGGTGGTTCCTACAATGAGCAGTTCTTC. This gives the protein CASLKLAPRGGSYNEQFF. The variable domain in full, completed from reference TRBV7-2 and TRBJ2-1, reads GAGVSQSPSNKVTEKGKDVELRCDPISGHTALYWYRQSLGQGLEFLIYFQGNSAPDKSGLPSDRFSAERTGGSVSTLTIQRTQQEDSAVYLCASLKLAPRGGSYNEQFFGPGTRLTVL.

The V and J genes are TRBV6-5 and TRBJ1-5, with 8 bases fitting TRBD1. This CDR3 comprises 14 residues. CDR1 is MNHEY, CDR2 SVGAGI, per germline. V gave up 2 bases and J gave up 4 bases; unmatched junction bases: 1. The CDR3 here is CASSYQGANQPQHF. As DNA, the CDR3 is TGTGCCAGCAGTTACCAGGGGGCGAATCAGCCCCAGCATTTT.